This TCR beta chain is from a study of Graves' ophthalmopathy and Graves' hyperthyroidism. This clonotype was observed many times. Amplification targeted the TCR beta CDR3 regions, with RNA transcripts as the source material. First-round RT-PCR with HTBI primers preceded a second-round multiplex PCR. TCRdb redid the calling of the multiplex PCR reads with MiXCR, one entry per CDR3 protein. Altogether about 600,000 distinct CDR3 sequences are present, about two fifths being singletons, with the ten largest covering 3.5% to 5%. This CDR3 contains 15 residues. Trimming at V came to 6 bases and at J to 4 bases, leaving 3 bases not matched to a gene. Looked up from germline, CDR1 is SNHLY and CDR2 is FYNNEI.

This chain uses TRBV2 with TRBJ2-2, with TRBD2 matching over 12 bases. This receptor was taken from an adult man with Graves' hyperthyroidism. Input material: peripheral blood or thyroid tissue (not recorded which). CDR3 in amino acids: CASRGLAGPTGELFF. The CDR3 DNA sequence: TGTGCCAGCAGGGGACTAGCGGGCCCCACCGGGGAGCTGTTTTTT. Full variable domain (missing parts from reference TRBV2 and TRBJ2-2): EPEVTQTPSHQVTQMGQEVILRCVPISNHLYFYWYRQILGQKVEFLVSFYNNEISEKSEIFDDQFSVERPDGSNFTLKIRSTKLEDSAMYFCASRGLAGPTGELFFGEGSRLTVL.